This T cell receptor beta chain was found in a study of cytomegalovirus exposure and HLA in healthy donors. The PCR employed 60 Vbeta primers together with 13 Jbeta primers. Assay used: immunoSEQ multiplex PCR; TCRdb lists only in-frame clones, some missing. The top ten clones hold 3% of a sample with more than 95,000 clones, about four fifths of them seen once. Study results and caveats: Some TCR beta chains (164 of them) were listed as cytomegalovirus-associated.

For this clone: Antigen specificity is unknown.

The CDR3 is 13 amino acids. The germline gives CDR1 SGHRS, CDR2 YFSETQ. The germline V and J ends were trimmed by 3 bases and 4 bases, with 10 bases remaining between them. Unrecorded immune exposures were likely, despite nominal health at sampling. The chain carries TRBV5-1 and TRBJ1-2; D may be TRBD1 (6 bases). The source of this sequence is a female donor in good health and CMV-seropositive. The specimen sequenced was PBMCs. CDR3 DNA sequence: TGCGCCAGCAGCTACAGGGATATCTATGGCTACACCTTC. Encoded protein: CASSYRDIYGYTF. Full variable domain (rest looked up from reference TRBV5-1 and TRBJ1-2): KAGVTQTPRYLIKTRGQQVTLSCSPISGHRSVSWYQQTPGQGLQFLFEYFSETQRNKGNFPGRFSGRQFSNSRSEMNVSTLELGDSALYLCASSYRDIYGYTFGSGTRLTVV.